This T cell receptor beta chain was retrieved from a study of identical twins. Study conclusions and caveats: It was possible that invariant MAIT and iNKT cells partly confounded the zero-insertion analyses. Beta out-of-frame sequences showed weaker excess sharing between twins.

This CDR3 is built from 12 residues. From germline, CDR1 is SQVTM and CDR2 ANQGSEA. V lost 3 bases, J lost 3 bases, and 6 bases lay in between. Via MiXCR, TCRdb re-called the 5' RACE reads, giving one row per CDR3 protein. This table holds about 1.7 million distinct CDR3 sequences, about 32% found once. The sample holds a few counts of this clonotype. Its cognate antigen is unknown. The genes are TRBV29-1 and TRBJ1-3, with unresolved D. This TCR was sampled from a newborn girl in good health. Sequencing input: cord blood. For the CDR3, the DNA is TGCAGCGTTGAGGCGGTTGGAAACACCATATATTTT. Encoded protein: CSVEAVGNTIYF.